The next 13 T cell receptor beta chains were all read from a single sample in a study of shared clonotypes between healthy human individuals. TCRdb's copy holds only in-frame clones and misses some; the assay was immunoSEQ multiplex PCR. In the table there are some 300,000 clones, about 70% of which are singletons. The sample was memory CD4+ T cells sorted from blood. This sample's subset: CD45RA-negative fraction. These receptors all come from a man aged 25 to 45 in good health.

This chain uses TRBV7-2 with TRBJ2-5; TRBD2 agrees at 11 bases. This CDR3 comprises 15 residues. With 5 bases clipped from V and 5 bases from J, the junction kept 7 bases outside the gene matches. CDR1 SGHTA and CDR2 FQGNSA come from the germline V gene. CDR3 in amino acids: CASSLTSGSWETQYF. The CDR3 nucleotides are TGTGCCAGCAGCCTTACTAGCGGGAGCTGGGAGACCCAGTACTTC. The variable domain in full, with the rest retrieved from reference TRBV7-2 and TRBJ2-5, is GAGVSQSPSNKVTEKGKDVELRCDPISGHTALYWYRQSLGQGLEFLIYFQGNSAPDKSGLPSDRFSAERTGGSVSTLTIQRTQQEDSAVYLCASSLTSGSWETQYFGPGTRLLVL.

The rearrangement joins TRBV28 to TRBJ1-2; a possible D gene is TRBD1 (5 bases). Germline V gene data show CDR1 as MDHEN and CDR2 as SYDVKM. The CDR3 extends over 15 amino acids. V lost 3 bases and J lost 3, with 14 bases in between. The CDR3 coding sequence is TGTGCCAGCAGTTTGAGGGGAAGCGTTGACTATGGCTACACCTTC. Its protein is CASSLRGSVDYGYTF.

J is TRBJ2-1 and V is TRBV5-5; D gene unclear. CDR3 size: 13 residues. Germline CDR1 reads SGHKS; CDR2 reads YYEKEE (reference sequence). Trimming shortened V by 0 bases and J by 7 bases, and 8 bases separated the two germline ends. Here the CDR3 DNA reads TGTGCCAGCAGCTTGGTCTTAGCAAATGAGCAGTTCTTC. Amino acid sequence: CASSLVLANEQFF.

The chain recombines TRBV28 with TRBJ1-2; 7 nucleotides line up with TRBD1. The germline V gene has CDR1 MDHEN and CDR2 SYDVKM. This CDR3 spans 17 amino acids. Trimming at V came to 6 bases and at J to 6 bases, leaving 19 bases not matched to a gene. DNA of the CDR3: TGTGCCAGCAGGCCGCCGGATCCTCGAAGGGGGCAGAATGGCTACACCTTC. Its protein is CASRPPDPRRGQNGYTF.

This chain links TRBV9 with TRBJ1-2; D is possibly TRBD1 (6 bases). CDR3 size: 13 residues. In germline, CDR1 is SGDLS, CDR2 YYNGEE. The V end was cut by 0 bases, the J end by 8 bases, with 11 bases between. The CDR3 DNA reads TGTGCCAGCAGCGTAGAGGGGGTACGAGGCTACACCTTC. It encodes CASSVEGVRGYTF.

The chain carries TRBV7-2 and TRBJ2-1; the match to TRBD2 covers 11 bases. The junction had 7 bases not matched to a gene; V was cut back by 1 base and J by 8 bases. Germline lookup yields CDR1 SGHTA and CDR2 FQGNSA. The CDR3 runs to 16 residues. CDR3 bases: TGTGCCAGCAGCTTAGGTGCTCTAGCGGGAGGATATGAGCAGTTCTTC. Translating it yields CASSLGALAGGYEQFF.

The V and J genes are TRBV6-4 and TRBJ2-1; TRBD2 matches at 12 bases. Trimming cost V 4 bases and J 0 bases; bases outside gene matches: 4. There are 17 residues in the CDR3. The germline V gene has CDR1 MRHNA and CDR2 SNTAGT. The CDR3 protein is CASSVLAGGSSYNEQFF. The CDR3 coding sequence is TGTGCCAGCAGTGTACTAGCGGGGGGAAGCTCCTACAATGAGCAGTTCTTC.

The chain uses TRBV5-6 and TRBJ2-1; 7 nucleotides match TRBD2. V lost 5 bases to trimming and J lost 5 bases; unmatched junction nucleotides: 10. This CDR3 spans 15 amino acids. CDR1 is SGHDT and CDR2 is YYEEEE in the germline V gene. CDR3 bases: TGTGCCAGCAGTTCTCTAGCGGAAAGACACAATGAGCAGTTCTTC. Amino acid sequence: CASSSLAERHNEQFF.

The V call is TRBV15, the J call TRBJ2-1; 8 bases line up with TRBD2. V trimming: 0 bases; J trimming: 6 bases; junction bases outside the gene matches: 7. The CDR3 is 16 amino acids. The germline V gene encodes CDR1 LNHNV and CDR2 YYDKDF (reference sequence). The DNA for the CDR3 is TGTGCCACCAGCAGAGACGGGGGGACTAGGGGCAATGAGCAGTTCTTC. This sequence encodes CATSRDGGTRGNEQFF.

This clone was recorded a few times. In nucleotides, the CDR3 is TGCGCCAGCAGCTTAGGACAGGCCGGTGGGGAGCAGTACTTC. Its protein product is CASSLGQAGGEQYF. V gene TRBV5-1 combines with J gene TRBJ2-7, with 7 nucleotides matching TRBD1. Germline V gene sequence: CDR1 SGHRS, CDR2 YFSETQ. Trimming cost V 2 bases and J 7 bases; bases outside gene matches: 9. This CDR3 contains 14 residues.

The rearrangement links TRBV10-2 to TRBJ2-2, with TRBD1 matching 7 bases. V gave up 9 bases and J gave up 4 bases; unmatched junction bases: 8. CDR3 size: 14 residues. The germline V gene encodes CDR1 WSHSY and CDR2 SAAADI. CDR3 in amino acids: CASIPGQFTGELFF. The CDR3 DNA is TGCGCCAGTATACCGGGACAGTTCACCGGGGAGCTGTTTTTT.

The CDR3 loop reads CASSKAGDTEAFF. CDR3 coding DNA: TGTGCCAGTAGTAAGGCGGGGGACACTGAAGCTTTCTTT. V gene TRBV19 combines with J gene TRBJ1-1; a weak D match, TRBD1 (5 bases). This CDR3 comprises 13 residues. The V and J ends lost 4 bases and 3 bases respectively, with 9 bases between them. CDR1 LNHDA and CDR2 SQIVND come from the germline V gene (reference sequence).

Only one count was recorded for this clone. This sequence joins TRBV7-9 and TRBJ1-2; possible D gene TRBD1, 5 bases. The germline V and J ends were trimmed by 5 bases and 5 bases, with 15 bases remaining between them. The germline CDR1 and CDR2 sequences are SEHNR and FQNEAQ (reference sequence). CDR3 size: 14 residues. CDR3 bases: TGTGCCAGCAGCCCCGACGGGGAGGGGTATGGCTACACCTTC. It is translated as CASSPDGEGYGYTF.